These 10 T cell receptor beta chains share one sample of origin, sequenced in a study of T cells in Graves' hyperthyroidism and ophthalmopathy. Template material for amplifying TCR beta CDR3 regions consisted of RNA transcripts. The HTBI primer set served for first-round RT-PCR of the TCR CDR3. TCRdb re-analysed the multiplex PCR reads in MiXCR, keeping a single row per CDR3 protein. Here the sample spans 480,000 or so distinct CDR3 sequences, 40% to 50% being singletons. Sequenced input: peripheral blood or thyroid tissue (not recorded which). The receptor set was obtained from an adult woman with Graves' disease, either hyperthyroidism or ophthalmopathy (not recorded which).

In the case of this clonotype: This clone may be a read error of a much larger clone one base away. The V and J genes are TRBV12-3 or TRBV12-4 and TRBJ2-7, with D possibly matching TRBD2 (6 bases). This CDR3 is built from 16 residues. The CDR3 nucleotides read TGTGCCAGCAGCCCAACGGGAGCCGGGCTCATCTACGAGCAGTGCTTC. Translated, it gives CASSPTGAGLIYEQCF.

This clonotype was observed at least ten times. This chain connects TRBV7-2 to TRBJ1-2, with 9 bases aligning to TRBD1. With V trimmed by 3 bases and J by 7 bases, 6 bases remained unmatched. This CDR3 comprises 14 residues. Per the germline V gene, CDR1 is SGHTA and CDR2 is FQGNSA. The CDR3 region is CASSLGTGTRGYTF. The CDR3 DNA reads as TGTGCCAGCAGCTTGGGGACAGGGACACGTGGCTACACCTTC.

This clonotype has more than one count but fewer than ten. The CDR3 DNA follows: TGTGCCAGCAGTTTAACCGAGGGGGCAGGGGGCTACACCTTC. It translates to CASSLTEGAGGYTF. This chain connects TRBV27 to TRBJ1-2; 7 nucleotides agree with TRBD1. CDR3 size: 14 residues. Germline assignment: CDR1 MNHEY and CDR2 SMNVEV (reference sequence). V lost 2 bases to trimming and J lost 8 bases; unmatched junction nucleotides: 8.

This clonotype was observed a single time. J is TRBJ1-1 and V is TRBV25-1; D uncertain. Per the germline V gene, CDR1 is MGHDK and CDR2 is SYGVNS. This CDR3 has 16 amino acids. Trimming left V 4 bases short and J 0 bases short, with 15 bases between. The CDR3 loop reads CASSAREGNMNTEAFF. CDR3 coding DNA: TGTGCCAGCAGTGCTAGAGAAGGGAATATGAACACTGAAGCTTTCTTT.

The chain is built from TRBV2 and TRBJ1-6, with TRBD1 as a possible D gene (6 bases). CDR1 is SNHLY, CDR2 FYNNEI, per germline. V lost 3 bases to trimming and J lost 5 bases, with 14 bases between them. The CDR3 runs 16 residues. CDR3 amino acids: CASSELQGINNSPLHF. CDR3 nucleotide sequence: TGTGCCAGCAGTGAGCTCCAGGGGATTAATAATTCACCCCTCCACTTT.

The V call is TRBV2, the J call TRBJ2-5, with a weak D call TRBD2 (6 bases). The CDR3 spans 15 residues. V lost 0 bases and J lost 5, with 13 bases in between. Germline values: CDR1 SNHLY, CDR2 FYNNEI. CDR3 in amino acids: CASSEAGGDRETQYF. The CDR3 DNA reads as TGTGCCAGCAGTGAAGCGGGGGGAGATCGGGAGACCCAGTACTTC.

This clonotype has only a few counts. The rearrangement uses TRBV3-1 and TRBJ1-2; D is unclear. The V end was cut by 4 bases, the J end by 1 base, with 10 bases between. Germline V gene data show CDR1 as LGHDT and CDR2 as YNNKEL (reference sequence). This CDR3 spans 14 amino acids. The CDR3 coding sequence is TGTGCCAGCAGCCCGGGAACCTTTAACTATGGCTACACCTTC. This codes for CASSPGTFNYGYTF.

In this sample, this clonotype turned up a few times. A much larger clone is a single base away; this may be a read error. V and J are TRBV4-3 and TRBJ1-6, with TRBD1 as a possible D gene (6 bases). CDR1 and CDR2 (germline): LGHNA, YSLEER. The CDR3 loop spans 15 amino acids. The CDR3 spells CAISQDWGQRSPLHF. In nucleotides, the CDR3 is TGCGCCATCAGCCAAGATTGGGGACAACGGTCACCCCTCCACTTT.

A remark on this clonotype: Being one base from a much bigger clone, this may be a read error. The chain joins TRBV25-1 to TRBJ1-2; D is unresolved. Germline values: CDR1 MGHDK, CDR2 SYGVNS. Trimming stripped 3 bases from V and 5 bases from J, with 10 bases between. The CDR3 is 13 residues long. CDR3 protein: CASSDETVYGYTF. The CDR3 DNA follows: TGTGCCAGCAGTGATGAAACAGTATATGGCTACACCTTC.

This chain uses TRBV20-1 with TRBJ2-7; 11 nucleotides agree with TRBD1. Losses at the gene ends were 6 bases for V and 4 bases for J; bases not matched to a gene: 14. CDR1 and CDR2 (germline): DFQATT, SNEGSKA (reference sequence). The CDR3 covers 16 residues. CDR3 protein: CSAILAPGQGVYEQYF. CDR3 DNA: TGCAGTGCCATTCTCGCTCCGGGACAGGGGGTGTACGAGCAGTACTTC.